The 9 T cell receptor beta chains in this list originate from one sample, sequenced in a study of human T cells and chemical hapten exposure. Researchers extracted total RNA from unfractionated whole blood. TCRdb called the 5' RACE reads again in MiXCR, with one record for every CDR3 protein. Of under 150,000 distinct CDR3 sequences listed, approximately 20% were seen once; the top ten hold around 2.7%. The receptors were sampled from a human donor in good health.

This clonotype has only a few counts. The DNA for the CDR3 is TGTGCCAGCAGCCTCCTGTCCGGGCGCGTGACCGGGGAGCTGTTTTTT. Its protein is CASSLLSGRVTGELFF. V and J are TRBV7-2 and TRBJ2-2; D unclear. CDR3 size: 16 residues. Trimming took 5 bases from V and 5 from J, leaving 18 bases between them. In germline, CDR1 is SGHTA, CDR2 FQGNSA.

CDR3 protein: CASRPPGVDTEAFF. The CDR3 coding sequence is TGCGCCAGCAGGCCCCCGGGGGTGGACACTGAAGCTTTCTTT. The J gene is TRBJ1-1, the V gene TRBV5-1, with D perhaps TRBD1 (5 bases). The CDR3 contains 14 residues. V lost 5 bases to trimming and J lost 3 bases, with 14 bases between them. Germline assignment: CDR1 SGHRS and CDR2 YFSETQ.

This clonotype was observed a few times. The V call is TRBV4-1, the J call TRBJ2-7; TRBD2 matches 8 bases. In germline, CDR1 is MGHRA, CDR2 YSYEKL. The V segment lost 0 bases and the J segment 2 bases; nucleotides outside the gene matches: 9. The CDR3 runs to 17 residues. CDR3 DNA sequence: TGCGCCAGCAGCCAAGATACATCCAGCGGGGGTACCTACGAGCAGTACTTC. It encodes CASSQDTSSGGTYEQYF.

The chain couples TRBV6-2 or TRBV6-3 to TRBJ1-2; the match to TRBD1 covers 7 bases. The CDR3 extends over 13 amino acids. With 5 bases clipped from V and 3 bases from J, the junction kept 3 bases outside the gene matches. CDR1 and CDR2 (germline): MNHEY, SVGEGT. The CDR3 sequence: CASSRGQDYGYTF. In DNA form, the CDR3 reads TGTGCCAGCAGTCGCGGACAGGACTATGGCTACACCTTC.

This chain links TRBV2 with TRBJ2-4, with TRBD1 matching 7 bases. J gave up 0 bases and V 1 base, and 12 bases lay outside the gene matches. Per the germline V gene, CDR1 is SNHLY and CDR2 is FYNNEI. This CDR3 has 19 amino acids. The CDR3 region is CASSEGVFGEGAAKNIQYF. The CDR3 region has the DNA TGTGCCAGCAGTGAAGGGGTTTTCGGCGAGGGGGCAGCCAAAAACATTCAGTACTTC.

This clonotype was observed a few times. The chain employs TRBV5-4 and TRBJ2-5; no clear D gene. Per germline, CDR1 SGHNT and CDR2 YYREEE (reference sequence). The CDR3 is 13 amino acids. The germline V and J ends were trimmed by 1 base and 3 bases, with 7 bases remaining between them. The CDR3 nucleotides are TGTGCCAGCAGCTTGCGAGCGAAAGAGACCCAGTACTTC. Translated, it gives CASSLRAKETQYF.

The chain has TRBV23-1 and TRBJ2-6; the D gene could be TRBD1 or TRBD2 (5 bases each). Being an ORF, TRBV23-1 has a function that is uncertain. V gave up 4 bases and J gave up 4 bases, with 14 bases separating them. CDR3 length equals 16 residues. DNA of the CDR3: TGCGCCAGCAGTCCGTCCGGTGGGGGAGGGGCCAACGTCCTGACTTTC. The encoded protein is CASSPSGGGGANVLTF.

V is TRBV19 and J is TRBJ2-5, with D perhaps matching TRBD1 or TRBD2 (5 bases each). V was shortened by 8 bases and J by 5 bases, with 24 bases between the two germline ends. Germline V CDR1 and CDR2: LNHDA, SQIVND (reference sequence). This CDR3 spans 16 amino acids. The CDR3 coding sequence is TGTGCCAGTTCAACCTCGGGACCCTCGATGGGGGAGACCCAGTACTTC. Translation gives CASSTSGPSMGETQYF. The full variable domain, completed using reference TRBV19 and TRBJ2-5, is DGGITQSPKYLFRKEGQNVTLSCEQNLNHDAMYWYRQDPGQGLRLIYYSQIVNDFQKGDIAEGYSVSREKKESFPLTVTSAQKNPTAFYLCASSTSGPSMGETQYFGPGTRLLVL.

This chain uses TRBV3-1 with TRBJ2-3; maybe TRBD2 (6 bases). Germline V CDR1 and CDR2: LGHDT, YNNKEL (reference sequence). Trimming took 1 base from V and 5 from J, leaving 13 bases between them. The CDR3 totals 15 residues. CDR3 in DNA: TGTGCCAGCAGCCAAGTCGGCGGGACGAAAGATACGCAGTATTTT. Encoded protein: CASSQVGGTKDTQYF.